The T cell receptor beta chain under discussion was sequenced for a study of cytomegalovirus exposure and HLA in healthy donors. This clone was seen more than once but under ten times. Its antigen is unidentified. Study conclusions and caveats: The investigators catalogued about 170 TCR beta chains as cytomegalovirus-associated. Prior analysis indicated that the majority of TCR beta V segments exhibited productivity approximately 87% or approximately 30% of the time. A few CMV-associated chains proved CMV antigen-specific in vitro.

The PCR was carried out with 60 Vbeta primers and 13 Jbeta primers. Libraries were prepared by immunoSEQ multiplex PCR; TCRdb keeps only in-frame clonotypes and omits some of them. The sample lists about 110,000 clones, over 70% occurring once. The CDR3 extends over 16 amino acids. Germline CDR1 and CDR2: LNHDA and SQIVND (reference sequence). With 5 bases removed from V and 5 bases from J, the gap between germline ends came to 21 bases. The rearrangement joins TRBV19 to TRBJ1-1; no firm D call. This sequence was found in a female donor in good health and CMV-seronegative. The sequenced sample was PBMCs. The CDR3 spells CASSPSRPGWETEAFF. The CDR3 DNA is TGTGCCAGTAGTCCATCTCGGCCGGGTTGGGAGACTGAAGCTTTCTTT.